The clone carrying this TCR beta chain has more than one count but fewer than ten. What it binds is not known. Investigators reverse transcribed all isolated RNA, so they sequenced expressed TCRB transcripts. Sequencing was performed with immunoSEQ multiplex PCR; in TCRdb, only in-frame clones are kept and a portion is missing. The data hold 120,000 to 150,000 clones, with 6.9% observed a single time. The CDR3 sequence is 15 residues long. Germline V gene data show CDR1 as MDHEN and CDR2 as SYDVKM. V dropped 3 bases and J dropped 1; count of bases not matched to a gene: 3. These data are taken from a study of beta chain features in type 1 diabetes. Overall study context: Investigators examined more than 90 million sorted cells across all samples. Study findings and constraints: Moderate but significant shortening of TCRB CDR3s was recorded in all four CD4+ subsets from Type 1 diabetes patients. Although PCR might favor shorter templates, it would do so equally in patients and controls.

The V gene is TRBV28, the J gene TRBJ1-1, with TRBD1 matching over 9 bases. The sample was central memory CD4+ T cells from blood. This TCR was recovered from a woman between 25 and 40 years old in good health. The CDR3 coding sequence is TGTGCCAGCAGTTTTGGGACAGGGAAGAACACTGAAGCTTTCTTT. Its protein product is CASSFGTGKNTEAFF.